This TCR beta chain was captured in a study of blood T cell repertoires in COVID-19. On the study more broadly: Samples came from the United States, Italy and Spain, spanning acute and convalescent COVID-19.

This CDR3 is built from 14 residues. CDR1 and CDR2 from the germline V gene are MNHNY and SVGAGI (reference sequence). The junction had 3 bases not matched to a gene; V was cut back by 5 bases and J by 7 bases. TCRdb's copy holds only in-frame clones and misses some; the assay was immunoSEQ multiplex PCR. The sample has 95,000 to 150,000 clones; about four fifths are singletons. This clonotype was obtained from a man aged 60 to 69 with active or convalescent COVID-19. J is TRBJ1-6 and V is TRBV6-6; 9 bases match TRBD1. Specimen: peripheral blood. CDR3 nucleotide sequence: TGTGCCAGCAGTCCCGGGACAGGGAATTCACCCCTCCACTTT. Amino acids: CASSPGTGNSPLHF.